Listed below are T cell receptor beta chains from one sample, sequenced in a study of T cells after posttransplantation cyclophosphamide. Using immunoSEQ multiplex PCR, the repertoire was profiled, and TCRdb retains in-frame clones only, with some absent. This sample carries about 4,100 clones, none of them present only once. The specimen comprised PBMCs, sampled after allogeneic stem cell transplant with posttransplant cyclophosphamide. The receptors shown here come from a female patient younger than 35 who received an allogeneic stem cell transplant from an unrelated donor, was CMV-positive, and had acute GVHD only. Some of these T cells may belong to the graft donor. CDR3s include the opening cysteine and the closing phenylalanine or tryptophan. A D gene is named only where the DNA matches it firmly. Rows may omit the clone size; those that give it use once, few, many or a size class.

size: many; J: TRBJ2-1; D: TRBD2; V: TRBV23-1; CDR3: CASSQPGRGGPSYNEQFF; DNA: TGCGCCAGCAGTCAACCCGGCCGGGGAGGGCCGTCCTACAATGAGCAGTTCTTC
size: many; J: TRBJ1-2; D: TRBD1; V: TRBV5-1; CDR3: CASSLGQGRDYGYTF; DNA: TGCGCCAGCAGCCTCGGACAGGGTCGGGACTATGGCTACACCTTC
size: many; J: TRBJ2-2; D: TRBD2; V: TRBV5-1; CDR3: CASSLEVAGVSGELFF; DNA: TGCGCCAGCAGCTTGGAGGTAGCGGGAGTTAGCGGGGAGCTGTTTTTT
size: many; J: TRBJ1-2; D: .; V: TRBV6-5; CDR3: CASRRDDYGYTF; DNA: TGTGCCAGCAGGAGGGATGACTATGGCTACACCTTC
size: many; J: TRBJ2-6; D: .; V: TRBV5-5; CDR3: CASSLGLFSGANVLTF; DNA: TGTGCCAGCAGCTTGGGACTCTTCTCTGGGGCCAACGTCCTGACTTTC
size: many; J: TRBJ2-7; D: TRBD2; V: TRBV5-1; CDR3: CASSLVGLAGRDEQYF; DNA: TGCGCCAGCAGCTTGGTAGGGCTAGCGGGAAGGGACGAGCAGTACTTC
size: many; J: TRBJ2-3; D: TRBD1; V: TRBV11-3; CDR3: CASSLGRTGSTDTQYF; DNA: TGTGCCAGCAGCTTAGGTCGGACAGGGTCCACAGATACGCAGTATTTT
size: many; J: TRBJ2-3; D: TRBD2; V: TRBV10-3; CDR3: CAIRKTSGRLDTQYF; DNA: TGTGCCATCAGAAAGACTAGCGGGAGATTAGATACGCAGTATTTT
size: many; J: TRBJ2-7; D: TRBD2; V: TRBV4-2; CDR3: CASSRGLAGGQGWNEQYF; DNA: TGTGCCAGCAGCCGAGGACTAGCGGGAGGGCAAGGGTGGAACGAGCAGTACTTC
size: .; J: TRBJ2-1; D: TRBD2; V: TRBV19; CDR3: CASSPLAGGLGEQFF; DNA: TGTGCCAGTAGCCCACTAGCGGGAGGGCTCGGTGAGCAGTTCTTC
size: many; J: TRBJ2-1; D: TRBD2; V: TRBV27; CDR3: CASSSFSGRGEQFF; DNA: TGTGCCAGCAGTTCTTTTAGCGGGAGAGGGGAGCAGTTCTTC
size: many; J: TRBJ1-3; D: .; V: TRBV7-6; CDR3: CASSLGLPLAGSGNTIYF; DNA: TGTGCCAGCAGCTTAGGTCTCCCTCTCGCAGGCTCTGGAAACACCATATATTTT
size: many; J: TRBJ1-1; D: TRBD1; V: TRBV28; CDR3: CASSRDRVNTEAFF; DNA: TGTGCCAGCAGTCGGGACAGGGTGAACACTGAAGCTTTCTTT
size: many; J: TRBJ1-2; D: TRBD1; V: TRBV7-9; CDR3: CASSLTTGGAGEGYTF; DNA: TGTGCCAGCAGCTTGACAACAGGGGGCGCTGGGGAAGGCTACACCTTC
size: few; J: TRBJ2-7; D: TRBD2; V: TRBV30; CDR3: CAWGTGTNYEQYF; DNA: TGTGCCTGGGGGACCGGGACTAACTACGAGCAGTACTTC
size: large; J: TRBJ2-7; D: .; V: TRBV7-9; CDR3: CASSLRDWGDYEQYF; DNA: TGTGCCAGCAGCTTACGGGACTGGGGCGATTACGAGCAGTACTTC
size: medium-sized; J: TRBJ2-1; D: TRBD2; V: TRBV6-1; CDR3: CASGREGPKGEQFF; DNA: TGTGCCAGCGGGCGGGAGGGCCCAAAGGGTGAGCAGTTCTTC
size: many; J: TRBJ2-5; D: TRBD1; V: TRBV27; CDR3: CASQGTGRHQETQYF; DNA: TGTGCCAGCCAAGGGACAGGGAGGCACCAAGAGACCCAGTACTTC
size: medium-sized; J: TRBJ1-1; D: TRBD1; V: TRBV6-1; CDR3: CASSGWTGAEAFF; DNA: TGTGCCAGCAGTGGTTGGACAGGGGCTGAAGCTTTCTTT
size: many; J: TRBJ2-5; D: .; V: TRBV2; CDR3: CASSDGVSQETQYF; DNA: TGTGCCAGCAGTGACGGGGTCAGCCAAGAGACCCAGTACTTC
size: medium-sized; J: TRBJ2-1; D: .; V: TRBV4-1; CDR3: CASSPREPLGNEQFF; DNA: TGCGCCAGCAGCCCAAGGGAGCCCCTCGGCAATGAGCAGTTCTTC
size: many; J: TRBJ2-5; D: .; V: TRBV5-4; CDR3: CASSWGASGQETQYF; DNA: TGTGCCAGCAGTTGGGGGGCTAGCGGACAAGAGACCCAGTACTTC
size: many; J: TRBJ2-7; D: TRBD1; V: TRBV28; CDR3: CASSPSSTGSYEQYF; DNA: TGTGCCAGCAGCCCGTCCTCGACAGGGTCCTACGAGCAGTACTTC
size: many; J: TRBJ2-7; D: TRBD1; V: TRBV27; CDR3: CASSPSTGDYEQYF; DNA: TGTGCCAGCAGTCCCTCGACAGGGGACTACGAGCAGTACTTC
size: many; J: TRBJ1-1; D: TRBD1; V: TRBV19; CDR3: CASSSGQYGGTEAFF; DNA: TGTGCCAGTAGTTCGGGACAGTACGGAGGCACTGAAGCTTTCTTT
size: .; J: TRBJ1-2; D: .; V: TRBV7-2; CDR3: CASSPPWADDYGYTF; DNA: TGTGCCAGCAGCCCCCCATGGGCAGACGATTATGGCTACACCTTC
size: many; J: TRBJ2-7; D: TRBD1; V: TRBV6-1; CDR3: CASVRDRSSYEQYF; DNA: TGTGCCAGCGTACGGGACAGGAGCTCCTACGAGCAGTACTTC
size: few; J: TRBJ2-1; D: .; V: TRBV11-2; CDR3: CASSQRETRNEQFF; DNA: TGTGCCAGCAGCCAGAGGGAAACTCGCAATGAGCAGTTCTTC
size: .; J: TRBJ2-7; D: TRBD2; V: TRBV30; CDR3: CSWKGDRRGEQEF; DNA: TGTTCCTGGAAAGGGGACCGGCGGGGGGAGCAGGAGTTC
size: many; J: TRBJ2-7; D: .; V: TRBV6-5; CDR3: CASSPTGENYEQYF; DNA: TGTGCCAGCAGTCCCACGGGGGAGAACTACGAGCAGTACTTC
size: few; J: TRBJ2-7; D: TRBD1; V: TRBV6-6; CDR3: CASSYLDRGMNEQYF; DNA: TGTGCCAGCAGTTACTTGGACAGGGGAATGAACGAGCAGTACTTC
size: medium-sized; J: TRBJ1-5; D: .; V: TRBV28; CDR3: CASSFPVPGENQPQHF; DNA: TGTGCCAGCAGTTTCCCCGTTCCCGGGGAGAATCAGCCCCAGCATTTT
size: many; J: TRBJ2-1; D: TRBD2; V: TRBV27; CDR3: CASSSVHSGRGNEQFF; DNA: TGTGCCAGCAGTTCCGTCCATAGCGGGAGAGGCAATGAGCAGTTCTTC
size: many; J: TRBJ2-2; D: .; V: TRBV11-2; CDR3: CASSPRAGPTGELFF; DNA: TGTGCCAGCAGCCCTCGGGCGGGACCCACCGGGGAGCTGTTTTTT
size: many; J: TRBJ2-7; D: TRBD1; V: TRBV15; CDR3: CATSRKGAAYYEQYF; DNA: TGTGCCACCAGCAGGAAGGGGGCAGCGTACTACGAGCAGTACTTC
size: many; J: TRBJ2-1; D: .; V: TRBV14; CDR3: CASSLSYNEQFF; DNA: TGTGCCAGCAGCCTCAGTTACAATGAGCAGTTCTTC
size: many; J: TRBJ2-7; D: TRBD2; V: TRBV19; CDR3: CATFSGKSYEQYF; DNA: TGTGCCACCTTTAGCGGGAAGTCCTACGAGCAGTACTTC
size: many; J: TRBJ2-7; D: .; V: TRBV18; CDR3: CASSPPRVSYEQYF; DNA: TGTGCCAGCTCACCACCTCGGGTATCCTACGAGCAGTACTTC
size: many; J: TRBJ1-1; D: .; V: TRBV7-9; CDR3: CASSLEQGGTEAFF; DNA: TGTGCCAGCAGCTTAGAACAGGGCGGCACTGAAGCTTTCTTT